The entry below describes one TCR beta chain. Antigen specificity is unknown. TCR beta cDNA libraries included unique molecular identifiers. TCRdb processed the PCR reads anew with MiXCR; each CDR3 protein has one entry. Here the sample spans under 900,000 distinct CDR3 sequences, approximately 57% being singletons. This sample was included in a study of post-analysis software for immune sequencing data. The study, taken as a whole, reports: The five TRBV segments detected at higher frequency in patients than in controls included TRBV5-6, TRBV5-1 and TRBV20-1.

Trimming cost V 4 bases and J 3 bases, with 13 bases left between them. This CDR3 comprises 14 residues. From germline, CDR1 is LGHDT and CDR2 YNNKEL (reference sequence). This sequence joins TRBV3-1 and TRBJ2-7; D is perhaps TRBD2 (6 bases). The specimen sequenced was blood. The clonotype originates from a girl aged 10-17 years with multiple sclerosis. The CDR3 loop is CASSPRPAGYEQYF. CDR3 nucleotides: TGTGCCAGCAGCCCTCGGCCAGCGGGCTACGAGCAGTACTTC.